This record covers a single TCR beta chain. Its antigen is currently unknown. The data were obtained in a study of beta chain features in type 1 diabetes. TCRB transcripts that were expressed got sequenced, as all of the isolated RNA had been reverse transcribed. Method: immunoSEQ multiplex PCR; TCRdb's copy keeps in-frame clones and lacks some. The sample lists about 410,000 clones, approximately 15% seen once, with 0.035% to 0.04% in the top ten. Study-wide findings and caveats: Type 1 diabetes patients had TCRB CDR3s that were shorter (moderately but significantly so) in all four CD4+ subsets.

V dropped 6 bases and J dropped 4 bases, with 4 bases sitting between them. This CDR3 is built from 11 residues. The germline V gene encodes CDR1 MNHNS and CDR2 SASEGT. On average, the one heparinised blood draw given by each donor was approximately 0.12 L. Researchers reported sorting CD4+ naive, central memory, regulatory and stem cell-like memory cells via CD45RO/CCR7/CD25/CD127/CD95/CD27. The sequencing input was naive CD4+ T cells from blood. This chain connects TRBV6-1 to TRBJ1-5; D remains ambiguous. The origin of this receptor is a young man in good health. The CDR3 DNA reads TGTGCCAGCAGAGGTAATCAGCCCCAGCATTTT. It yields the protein CASRGNQPQHF.